This TCR beta chain was sequenced during a study of blood T cell repertoires in COVID-19. Study background: From the United States, Italy and Spain came samples of acute and convalescent COVID-19.

Germline CDR1 and CDR2: MNHEY and SVGAGI. The CDR3 length is 12 residues. With 8 bases removed from V and 0 bases from J, the gap between germline ends came to 7 bases. Profiling relied on immunoSEQ multiplex PCR, and the TCRdb table lists in-frame clones only, not all of them. The table has roughly 280,000 clones, 86% seen once. The sequenced material came from peripheral blood. The sequence came from a man aged 35-49 years with active or convalescent COVID-19. V usage is TRBV6-5 and J usage is TRBJ2-5; D is perhaps TRBD1 (6 bases). The CDR3, as DNA: TGTGCCAGCCGACAGGACCAAGAGACCCAGTACTTC. Protein product: CASRQDQETQYF.